This TCR beta chain was sequenced in a study of lymphopenia after photon versus proton radiotherapy. Points from the study as a whole: A bigger post-nadir fall in TCR diversity correlated inversely with survival time in deceased patients. After the lymphocyte nadir, photon-treated repertoires showed oligoclonal expansion, especially of CD8+ Temra cells.

Worth noting for this clone: Its target is not known.

The CDR3 spans 13 residues. Germline V gene sequence: CDR1 SEHNR, CDR2 FQNEAQ (reference sequence). Trimming shortened V by 7 bases and J by 5 bases, and 14 bases separated the two germline ends. Method: immunoSEQ multiplex PCR; TCRdb's copy keeps in-frame clones and lacks some. The sample lists thousands of clones, almost 90% occurring once. This TCR came from a man older than 75 with cholangiocarcinoma. This sample comprised peripheral blood, obtained from a patient treated with photon-based radiotherapy. This chain uses TRBV7-9 with TRBJ1-2; D unclear. The CDR3 sequence: CASNQDPEYGYTF. The CDR3 region has the DNA TGTGCCAGCAACCAGGACCCCGAATATGGCTACACCTTC.